A selection of T cell receptor beta chains follows, all from one sample in a study of OX40 agonist ivuxolimab in advanced cancers. Repertoires were generated with immunoSEQ multiplex PCR, while TCRdb's copy carries only in-frame clones and drops some. The table includes around 140,000 clones, approximately 90% detected once. The sequencing used CD4+ or CD8+ T cells sorted from blood, collected in a trial of the OX40 agonist ivuxolimab. The receptors derive from an adult with an advanced solid tumor such as melanoma, head and neck, liver or kidney cancer. Each CDR3 is given with its conserved first and last residue. D genes are given only for firm matches. The listing skips clone size in some rows; elsewhere it reads once, few, many or a size class.

v_gene	j_gene	d_gene	abundance	CDR3nt	CDR3aa
TRBV28	TRBJ2-3	.	.	TGTGCCAGCAGTTCGGTGGGTCAGGGGAGGGGAGATACGCAGTATTTT	CASSSVGQGRGDTQYF
TRBV9	TRBJ1-4	.	.	TGTGCCAGCAGCGTAGGTGACGGAGGCGTGGAAAAACTGTTTTTT	CASSVGDGGVEKLFF
TRBV6-6	TRBJ1-5	.	.	TGTGCCAGCAGTGACGATCGAGGGGGGGCTAAGCCCCAGCATTTT	CASSDDRGGAKPQHF
TRBV19	TRBJ2-2	.	.	TGTGCCAGTAGTATAGGTCCTAGCGCCCCGCCTTACACCGGGGAGCTGTTTTTT	CASSIGPSAPPYTGELFF
TRBV19	TRBJ1-2	TRBD1	.	TGTGCCAGTAGCTCTGAGGGGTCAGGGGGCGAAAACTATGGCTACACCTTC	CASSSEGSGGENYGYTF
TRBV11-3	TRBJ2-3	.	.	TGTGCCAGCAGCGGTGGGCCCAACCTGAGCACAGATACGCAGTATTTT	CASSGGPNLSTDTQYF
TRBV19	TRBJ2-2	TRBD2	once	TGTGCCAGTAGTATAATGGCTAGCGGGACTAACACCGGGGAGCTGTTTTTT	CASSIMASGTNTGELFF
TRBV21-1	TRBJ2-5	.	.	TGTGCCAGCAGCACGAGAAAATACCTCTCCGGGACAGGGGCGGCGGAGACCCAGTACTTC	CASSTRKYLSGTGAAETQYF
TRBV15	TRBJ2-7	.	.	TGTGCCACCAGCAGAGATCGCCGATACGAGCAGTACTTC	CATSRDRRYEQYF
TRBV6-5	TRBJ1-2	TRBD1	.	TGTGCCAGCGACCTCCGGGACAGGGCACATTATGGCTACACCTTC	CASDLRDRAHYGYTF
TRBV18	TRBJ1-1	.	.	TGTGCCAGCTCCCTGCGGACAGCTTTGAACACTGAAGCTTTCTTT	CASSLRTALNTEAFF